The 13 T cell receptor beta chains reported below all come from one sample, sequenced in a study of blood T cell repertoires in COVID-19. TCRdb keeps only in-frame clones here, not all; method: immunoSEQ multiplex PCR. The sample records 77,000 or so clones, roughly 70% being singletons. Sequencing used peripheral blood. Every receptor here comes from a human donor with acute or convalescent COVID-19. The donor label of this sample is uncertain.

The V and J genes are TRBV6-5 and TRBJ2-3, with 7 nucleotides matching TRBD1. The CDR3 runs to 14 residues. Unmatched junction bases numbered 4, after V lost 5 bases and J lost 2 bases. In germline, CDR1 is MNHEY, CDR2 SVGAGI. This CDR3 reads CASSPTGSTDTQYF. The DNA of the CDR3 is TGTGCCAGCAGTCCGACAGGGTCCACAGATACGCAGTATTTT.

DNA for the CDR3: TGTGCCAGCAGCCGCACCCTGACAGTCGATGAAAAACTGTTTTTT. Translating gives CASSRTLTVDEKLFF. The J gene is TRBJ1-4, the V gene TRBV4-2; perhaps TRBD1 as D (5 bases). From germline, CDR1 is LGHNA and CDR2 YNFKEQ. The V end was cut by 4 bases, the J end by 6 bases, with 15 bases between. The length of the CDR3 is 15 residues.

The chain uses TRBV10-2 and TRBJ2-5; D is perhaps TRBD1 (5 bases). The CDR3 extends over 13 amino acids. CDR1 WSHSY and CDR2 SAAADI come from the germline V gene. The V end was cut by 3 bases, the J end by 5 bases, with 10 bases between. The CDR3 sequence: CASSEGARETQYF. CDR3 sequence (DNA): TGCGCCAGCAGTGAAGGGGCACGGGAGACCCAGTACTTC.

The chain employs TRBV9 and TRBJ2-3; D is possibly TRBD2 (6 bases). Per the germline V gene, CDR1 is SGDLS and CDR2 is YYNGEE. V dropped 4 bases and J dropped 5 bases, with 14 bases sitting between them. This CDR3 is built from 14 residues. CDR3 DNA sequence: TGTGCCAGCAGCATACAGATGGGGGGAGATACGCAGTATTTT. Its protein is CASSIQMGGDTQYF.

CDR3 DNA sequence: TGTGCCAGCAGCTTAACCGGGACTAGCGATGAGCAGTTCTTC. As protein: CASSLTGTSDEQFF. V and J are TRBV7-3 and TRBJ2-1; the match to TRBD2 covers 10 bases. This CDR3 region has 14 residues. Germline CDR1 and CDR2: SGHTA and FQGTGA. V lost 0 bases, J lost 8 bases, and 1 base stayed unmatched.

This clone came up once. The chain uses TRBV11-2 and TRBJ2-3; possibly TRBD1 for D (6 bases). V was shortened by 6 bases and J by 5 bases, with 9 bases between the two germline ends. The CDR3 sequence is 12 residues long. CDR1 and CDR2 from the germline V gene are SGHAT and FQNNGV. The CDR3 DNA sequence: TGTGCCAGCAGACAGGGTGGAGATACGCAGTATTTT. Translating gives CASRQGGDTQYF.

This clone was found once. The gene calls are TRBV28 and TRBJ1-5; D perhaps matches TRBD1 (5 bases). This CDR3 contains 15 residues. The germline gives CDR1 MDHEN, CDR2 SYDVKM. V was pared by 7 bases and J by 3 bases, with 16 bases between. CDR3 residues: CASTQGGIFNQPQHF. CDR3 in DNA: TGTGCCAGCACCCAGGGAGGGATCTTCAATCAGCCCCAGCATTTT.

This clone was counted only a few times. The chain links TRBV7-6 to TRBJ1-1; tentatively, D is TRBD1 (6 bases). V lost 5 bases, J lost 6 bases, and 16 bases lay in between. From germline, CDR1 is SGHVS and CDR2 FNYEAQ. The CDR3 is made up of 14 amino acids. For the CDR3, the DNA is TGTGCCAGCAGCACCTCGGACAGACGGCCTGAAGCTTTCTTT. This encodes CASSTSDRRPEAFF.

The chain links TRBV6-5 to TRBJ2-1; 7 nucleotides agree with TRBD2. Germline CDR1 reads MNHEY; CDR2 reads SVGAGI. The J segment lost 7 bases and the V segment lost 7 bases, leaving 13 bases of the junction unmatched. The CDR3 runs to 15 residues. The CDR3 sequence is CASTPWGGKGNEQFF. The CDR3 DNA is TGTGCCAGCACTCCCTGGGGGGGGAAGGGTAATGAGCAGTTCTTC.

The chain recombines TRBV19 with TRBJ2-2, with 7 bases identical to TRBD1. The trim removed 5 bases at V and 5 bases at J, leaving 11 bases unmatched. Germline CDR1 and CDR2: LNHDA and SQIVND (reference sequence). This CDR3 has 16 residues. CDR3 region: CASSPGQLLITGELFF. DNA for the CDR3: TGTGCCAGTAGTCCGGGACAGCTCCTAATTACCGGGGAGCTGTTTTTT.

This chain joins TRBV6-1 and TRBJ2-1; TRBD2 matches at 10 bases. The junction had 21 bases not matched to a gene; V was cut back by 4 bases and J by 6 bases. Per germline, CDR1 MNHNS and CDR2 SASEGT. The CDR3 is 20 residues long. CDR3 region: CASSGGPGTELAGILNEQFF. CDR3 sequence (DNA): TGTGCCAGCAGTGGTGGTCCGGGGACAGAACTAGCGGGAATCCTCAATGAGCAGTTCTTC.

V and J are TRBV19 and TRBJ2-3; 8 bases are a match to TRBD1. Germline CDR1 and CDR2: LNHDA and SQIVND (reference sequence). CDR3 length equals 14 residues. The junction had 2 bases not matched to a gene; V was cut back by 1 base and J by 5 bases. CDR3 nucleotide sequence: TGTGCCAGTAGTATAGGGGACAGGCGAGATACGCAGTATTTT. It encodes CASSIGDRRDTQYF.

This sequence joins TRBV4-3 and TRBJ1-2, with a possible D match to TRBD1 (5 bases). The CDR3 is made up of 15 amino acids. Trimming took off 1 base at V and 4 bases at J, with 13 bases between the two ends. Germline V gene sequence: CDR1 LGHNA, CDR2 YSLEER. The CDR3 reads CASSQAETASYGYTF. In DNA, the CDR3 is TGCGCCAGCAGCCAAGCGGAGACAGCTAGCTATGGCTACACCTTC.